The source of this T cell receptor beta chain is a study of control samples from healthy donors and cancer patients. The germline gives CDR1 MNHEY, CDR2 SVGAGI. CDR3 length: 13 residues. Trimming pared 10 bases from V and 2 bases from J, leaving 13 bases between. Here immunoSEQ multiplex PCR was the method, and the copy in TCRdb shows in-frame clones only, minus some. The data hold some 45,000 clones, with 75% to 95% observed a single time. The receptor's source is a woman between 35 and 50 years old with head and neck cancer. Sequenced material: PBMCs. V gene TRBV6-5 combines with J gene TRBJ2-3, with D perhaps TRBD1 or TRBD2 (6 bases each). CDR3 sequence (DNA): TGTGCCACCTCGGGGGCCAACACAGATACGCAGTATTTT. The encoded protein is CATSGANTDTQYF.